This record looks at one T cell receptor beta chain sequence and its context. Its antigen is still unknown. The CDR3 is 13 amino acids. CDR1 is MGHRA and CDR2 is YSYEKL in the germline V gene. Trimming removed 0 bases at V and 1 base at J, with 4 bases between. The sample comes from a study of T cell responses to AZD1222 COVID-19 vaccine. Study-wide findings and caveats: Clonal diversity was possibly underestimated; the donors were predominantly white British and more often female.

Profiling relied on immunoSEQ multiplex PCR, and the TCRdb table lists in-frame clones only, not all of them. The sample records tens of thousands of clones, more than 80% being singletons. This TCR was sampled from an adult in good health. This material consisted of peripheral blood, taken on day 0 of AZD1222 vaccination. The gene calls are TRBV4-1 and TRBJ2-7; D not resolved. Here the CDR3 DNA reads TGCGCCAGCAGCCAAGAAGGATCCTACGAGCAGTACTTC. Translation: CASSQEGSYEQYF.